What follows are 4 T cell receptor beta chains derived from one specimen sequenced in a study of blood T cell repertoires in COVID-19. Measured with immunoSEQ multiplex PCR; TCRdb has only the in-frame clones, and not every one. The table records roughly 13,000 clones, approximately 87% of them present only once. The material sequenced was peripheral blood. Receptor source: a man aged 35 to 55 with active or convalescent COVID-19.

The rearrangement links TRBV5-1 to TRBJ2-3; 11 bases are a match to TRBD2. The CDR3 is 16 amino acids. The J segment lost 7 bases and the V segment lost 4 bases, leaving 11 bases of the junction unmatched. Germline V CDR1 and CDR2: SGHRS, YFSETQ. CDR3: CASSLSGGAAGNTQYF. The CDR3 DNA sequence: TGCGCCAGCAGCCTTAGCGGGGGGGCCGCAGGGAATACGCAGTATTTT.

V gene TRBV11-2 combines with J gene TRBJ1-1; 7 positions agree with TRBD1. Germline values: CDR1 SGHAT, CDR2 FQNNGV. The CDR3 is made up of 13 amino acids. Trimming removed 1 base from V and 11 bases from J; junction bases left unmatched: 7. The CDR3 loop is CASSLVQTGRAFF. The CDR3 DNA sequence: TGTGCCAGCAGCTTAGTTCAGACAGGGCGTGCTTTCTTT. Based on the CDR3 plus reference TRBV11-2 and TRBJ1-1, the full variable domain is EAGVAQSPRYKIIEKRQSVAFWCNPISGHATLYWYQQILGQGPKLLIQFQNNGVVDDSQLPKDRFSAERLKGVDSTLKIQPAKLEDSAVYLCASSLVQTGRAFFGQGTRLTVV.

This chain links TRBV6-6 with TRBJ1-3, with 8 positions matching TRBD1. Germline values: CDR1 MNHNY, CDR2 SVGAGI (reference sequence). The CDR3 extends over 16 amino acids. V lost 1 base and J lost 8; bases outside the gene matches: 10. CDR3 DNA sequence: TGTGCCAGCAGTTACTTCAGGGGGCCCCAGTTAGACACCATATATTTT. Its translation: CASSYFRGPQLDTIYF.

This chain uses TRBV5-6 with TRBJ1-2, with D hard to call. This CDR3 contains 13 residues. Germline V gene data show CDR1 as SGHDT and CDR2 as YYEEEE. Trimming shortened V by 0 bases and J by 9 bases, and 12 bases separated the two germline ends. CDR3 in DNA: TGTGCCAGCAGCTTGGCCGGGGTAGGCCGCTACACCTTC. Amino acids: CASSLAGVGRYTF.